Shown below are 12 T cell receptor beta chains from a single sample sequenced in a study of cytomegalovirus exposure and HLA in healthy donors. PCR was performed using 60 Vbeta and 13 Jbeta primers. Here immunoSEQ multiplex PCR was the method, and the copy in TCRdb shows in-frame clones only, minus some. The table shows roughly 130,000 clones, with around 84% occurring only once. The sequencing input was PBMCs. The receptors derive from a woman under 30 in good health and CMV-seropositive.

This clone has just a few counts. The V gene is TRBV28, the J gene TRBJ1-5; D possibly corresponds to TRBD1 (5 bases). This CDR3 is built from 15 residues. V was shortened by 3 bases and J by 0 bases, with 9 bases between the two germline ends. Per germline, CDR1 MDHEN and CDR2 SYDVKM. This CDR3 is CASSFQGYSNQPQHF. Here the CDR3 DNA reads TGTGCCAGCAGTTTCCAGGGCTATAGCAATCAGCCCCAGCATTTT.

This clone was counted between two and nine times. V is TRBV30 and J is TRBJ2-5; 14 nucleotides line up with TRBD2. Trimming removed 3 bases from V and 6 bases from J; junction bases left unmatched: 6. The germline gives CDR1 GTSNPN, CDR2 SVGIG (reference sequence). The CDR3 totals 15 residues. CDR3 nucleotides: TGTGCCTGGAGAGGGCGACTAGCGGGGGGGAAGACCCAGTACTTC. As protein: CAWRGRLAGGKTQYF.

The chain joins TRBV19 to TRBJ2-1, with 8 positions matching TRBD2. Germline CDR1 and CDR2: LNHDA and SQIVND (reference sequence). CDR3 length: 16 residues. Losses at the gene ends were 0 bases for V and 7 bases for J; bases not matched to a gene: 8. In nucleotides, the CDR3 is TGTGCCAGTAGTATAGACGGGACTAGTTATTTTAATGAGCAGTTCTTC. Protein: CASSIDGTSYFNEQFF.

The J gene is TRBJ1-6, the V gene TRBV12-5; 9 positions agree with TRBD1. The length of the CDR3 is 20 residues. V was pared by 0 bases and J by 10 bases, with 19 bases of the junction left unmatched. Germline V lookup: CDR1 LGHNT, CDR2 FRNRAP. The DNA of the CDR3 is TGTGCTAGTGGTTTGGTAAAAGGGTGGGGACAGGGCTTGGAAGGATCACCCCTCCACTTT. This translates into CASGLVKGWGQGLEGSPLHF. Full variable domain (rest looked up from reference TRBV12-5 and TRBJ1-6): DARVTQTPRHKVTEMGQEVTMRCQPILGHNTVFWYRQTMMQGLELLAYFRNRAPLDDSGMPKDRFSAEMPDATLATLKIQPSEPRDSAVYFCASGLVKGWGQGLEGSPLHFGNGTRLTVT.

The gene calls are TRBV4-1 and TRBJ2-5; 7 bases align to TRBD2. Germline CDR1 is MGHRA and CDR2 is YSYEKL. V was clipped by 4 bases and J by 3 bases; unmatched bases: 5. The CDR3 has 14 amino acids. CDR3 amino acids: CASSPAGLEETQYF. The CDR3 region has the DNA TGCGCCAGCAGCCCAGCGGGGCTAGAAGAGACCCAGTACTTC.

The V call is TRBV30, the J call TRBJ2-3; tentative D call: TRBD2 (5 bases). V was trimmed by 2 bases and J by 6 bases, leaving 12 bases between them. CDR3 length: 13 amino acids. CDR1 is GTSNPN and CDR2 is SVGIG in the germline V gene (reference sequence). This CDR3 reads CAWSRGTSDTQYF. The CDR3 DNA reads as TGTGCCTGGAGTCGGGGTACCTCGGATACGCAGTATTTT.

The genes are TRBV5-6 and TRBJ2-1; 11 bases are shared with TRBD1. The germline gives CDR1 SGHDT, CDR2 YYEEEE. Unmatched junction bases numbered 11, after V lost 4 bases and J lost 8 bases. This CDR3 region has 16 residues. The DNA for the CDR3 is TGTGCCAGCAGCCCGACGGGACAGGGGGGGAGAGATGAGCAGTTCTTC. Translated: CASSPTGQGGRDEQFF.

The chain employs TRBV18 and TRBJ2-5; TRBD1 matches 9 bases. The CDR3 length is 16 residues. The junction had 11 bases not matched to a gene; V was cut back by 5 bases and J by 4 bases. The germline gives CDR1 KGHSH, CDR2 LQKENI. As DNA, the CDR3 is TGTGCCAGCTCAAAATCGTTACAGGGGGCTGGAGAGACCCAGTACTTC. It is translated as CASSKSLQGAGETQYF.

The chain joins TRBV13 to TRBJ2-3; 8 positions agree with TRBD2. CDR1 and CDR2 from the germline V gene are PRHDT and FYEKMQ (reference sequence). Unmatched junction bases numbered 5, after V lost 1 base and J lost 5 bases. This CDR3 contains 15 residues. The CDR3 DNA reads TGTGCCAGCAGCTTAGCGGGGGGGCCAAGAGATACGCAGTATTTT. Amino acid sequence: CASSLAGGPRDTQYF.

The rearrangement uses TRBV6-5 and TRBJ2-2; D is possibly TRBD2 (5 bases). Germline V gives CDR1 MNHEY, CDR2 SVGAGI. The V end lost 0 bases, the J end lost 0 bases, and 8 bases lay between the germline ends. This CDR3 is 16 amino acids long. CDR3: CASSYSSGTNTGELFF. The CDR3 nucleotides are TGTGCCAGCAGTTACTCGTCGGGGACGAACACCGGGGAGCTGTTTTTT.

There are a few counts of this clone. V and J are TRBV5-1 and TRBJ2-1; D gene ambiguous. Germline CDR1 SGHRS, CDR2 YFSETQ. V gave up 4 bases and J gave up 2 bases, with 13 bases separating them. The CDR3 runs 15 residues. The CDR3 DNA is TGCGCCAGCAGCCACACCGACTCCGCCTACAATGAGCAGTTCTTC. Its protein product is CASSHTDSAYNEQFF.

Note on this clone: At the DNA level, this CDR3 is encoded by other sequences in the same sample as well. V usage is TRBV19 and J usage is TRBJ1-5; 7 bases fit TRBD1. The germline CDR1 and CDR2 sequences are LNHDA and SQIVND (reference sequence). The CDR3 length is 13 residues. Trimming at V came to 9 bases and at J to 2 bases, leaving 4 bases not matched to a gene. CDR3 in amino acids: CASKDRGNQPQHF. CDR3 bases: TGTGCCAGCAAAGACAGGGGCAATCAGCCCCAGCATTTT.